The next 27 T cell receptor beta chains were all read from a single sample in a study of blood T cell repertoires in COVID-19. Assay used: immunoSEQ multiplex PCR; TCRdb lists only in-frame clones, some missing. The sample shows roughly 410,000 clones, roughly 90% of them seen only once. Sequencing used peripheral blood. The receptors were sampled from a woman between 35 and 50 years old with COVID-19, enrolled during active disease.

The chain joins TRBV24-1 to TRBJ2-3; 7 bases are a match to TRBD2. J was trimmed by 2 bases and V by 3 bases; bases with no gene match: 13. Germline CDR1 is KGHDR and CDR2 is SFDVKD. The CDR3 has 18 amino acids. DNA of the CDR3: TGTGCCACCAGTGATACCCCCGCGGCTAGCGGACTCACAGATACGCAGTATTTT. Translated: CATSDTPAASGLTDTQYF.

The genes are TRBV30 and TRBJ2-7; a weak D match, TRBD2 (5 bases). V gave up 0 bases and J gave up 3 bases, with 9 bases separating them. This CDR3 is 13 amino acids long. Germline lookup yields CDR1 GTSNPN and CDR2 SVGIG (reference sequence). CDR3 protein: CAWSVSRGYEQYF. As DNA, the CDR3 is TGTGCCTGGAGTGTCTCCCGGGGCTACGAGCAGTACTTC.

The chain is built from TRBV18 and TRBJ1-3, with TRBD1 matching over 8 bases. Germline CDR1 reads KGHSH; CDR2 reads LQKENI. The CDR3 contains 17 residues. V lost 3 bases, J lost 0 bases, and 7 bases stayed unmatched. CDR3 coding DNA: TGTGCCAGCTCACCCTCCGGGACAGGAAGCTCTGGAAACACCATATATTTT. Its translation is CASSPSGTGSSGNTIYF.

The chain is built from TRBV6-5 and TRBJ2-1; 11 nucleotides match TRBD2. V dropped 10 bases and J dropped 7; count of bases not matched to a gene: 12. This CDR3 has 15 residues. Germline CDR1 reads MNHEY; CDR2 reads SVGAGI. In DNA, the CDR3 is TGTGCCACCCTACCTACACCTAGCGGGAGGAATGAGCAGTTCTTC. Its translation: CATLPTPSGRNEQFF.

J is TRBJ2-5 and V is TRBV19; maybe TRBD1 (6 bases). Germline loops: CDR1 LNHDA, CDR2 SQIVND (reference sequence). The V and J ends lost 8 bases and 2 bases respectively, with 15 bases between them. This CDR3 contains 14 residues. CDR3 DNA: TGTGCCAGTGGAAGGGACACCTCGCAAGAGACCCAGTACTTC. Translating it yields CASGRDTSQETQYF.

In DNA form, the CDR3 reads TGTGCCACCAGTGACCCGACTAGCCGGGAGCTGTTTTTT. Translation: CATSDPTSRELFF. The rearrangement joins TRBV24-1 to TRBJ2-2, with 7 bases lining up with TRBD2. Germline trimming cut 4 bases from V and 9 bases from J; bases unmatched to any gene: 4. Germline loops: CDR1 KGHDR, CDR2 SFDVKD. This CDR3 has 13 residues.

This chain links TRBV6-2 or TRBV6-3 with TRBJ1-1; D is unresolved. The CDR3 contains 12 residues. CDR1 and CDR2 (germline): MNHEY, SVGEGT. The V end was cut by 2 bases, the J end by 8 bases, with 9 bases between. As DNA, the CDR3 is TGTGCCAGCAGTTACCCCGTGAGGGAAGCTTTCTTT. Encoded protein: CASSYPVREAFF.

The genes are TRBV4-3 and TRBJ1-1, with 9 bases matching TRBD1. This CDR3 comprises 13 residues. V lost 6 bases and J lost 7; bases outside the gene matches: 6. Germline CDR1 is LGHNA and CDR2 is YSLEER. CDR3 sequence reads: CASRHPGQGEAFF. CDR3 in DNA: TGCGCCAGCAGACACCCGGGACAGGGTGAAGCTTTCTTT.

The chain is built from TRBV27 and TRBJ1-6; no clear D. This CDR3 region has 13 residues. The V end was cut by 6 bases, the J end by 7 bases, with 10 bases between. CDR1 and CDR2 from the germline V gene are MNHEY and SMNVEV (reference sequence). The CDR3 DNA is TGTGCCAGCAGCGAGAGGGCCAATTCACCCCTCCACTTT. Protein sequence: CASSERANSPLHF.

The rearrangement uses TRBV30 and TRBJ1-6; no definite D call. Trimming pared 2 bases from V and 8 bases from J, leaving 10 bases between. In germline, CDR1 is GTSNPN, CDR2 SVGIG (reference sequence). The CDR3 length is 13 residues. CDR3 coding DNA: TGTGCCTGGAGTATCTCACGGGATTCACCCCTCCACTTT. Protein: CAWSISRDSPLHF. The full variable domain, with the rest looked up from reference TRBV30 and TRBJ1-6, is SQTIHQWPATLVQPVGSPLSLECTVEGTSNPNLYWYRQAAGRGLQLLFYSVGIGQISSEVPQNLSASRPQDRQFILSSKKLLLSDSGFYLCAWSISRDSPLHFGNGTRLTVT.

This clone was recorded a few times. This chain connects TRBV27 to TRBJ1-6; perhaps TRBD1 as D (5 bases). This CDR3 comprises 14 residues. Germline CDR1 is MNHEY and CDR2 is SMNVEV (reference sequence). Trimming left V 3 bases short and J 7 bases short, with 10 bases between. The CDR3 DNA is TGTGCCAGCAGTTTCGGGGGTTGGAATTCACCCCTCCACTTT. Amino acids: CASSFGGWNSPLHF.

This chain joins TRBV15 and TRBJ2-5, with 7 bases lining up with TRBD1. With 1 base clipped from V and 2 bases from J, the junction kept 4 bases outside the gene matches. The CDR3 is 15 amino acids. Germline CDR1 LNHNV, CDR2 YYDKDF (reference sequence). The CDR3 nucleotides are TGTGCCACCAGCAGAGGCGTCAGGGGGCAAGAGACCCAGTACTTC. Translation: CATSRGVRGQETQYF.

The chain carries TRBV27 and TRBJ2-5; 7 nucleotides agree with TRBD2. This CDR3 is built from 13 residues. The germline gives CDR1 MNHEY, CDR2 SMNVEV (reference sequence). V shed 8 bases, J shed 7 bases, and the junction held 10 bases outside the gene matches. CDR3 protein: CASSRSGGGTQYF. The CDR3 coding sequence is TGTGCCAGCTCCCGTTCGGGGGGAGGGACCCAGTACTTC.

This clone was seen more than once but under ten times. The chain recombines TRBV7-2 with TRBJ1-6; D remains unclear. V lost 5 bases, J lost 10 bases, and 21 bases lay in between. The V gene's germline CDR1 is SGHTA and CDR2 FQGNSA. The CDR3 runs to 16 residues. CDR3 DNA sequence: TGTGCCAGCAGCCGTAAAACGGCGGGTTCACAGTCACCCCTCCACTTT. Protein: CASSRKTAGSQSPLHF.

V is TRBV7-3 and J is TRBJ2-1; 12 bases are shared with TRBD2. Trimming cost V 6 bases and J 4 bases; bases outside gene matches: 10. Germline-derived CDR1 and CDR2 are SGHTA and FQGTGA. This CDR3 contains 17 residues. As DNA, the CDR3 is TGTGCCAGCAGGTCTACTCTCACTAGCGGGAGGTACAATGAGCAGTTCTTC. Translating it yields CASRSTLTSGRYNEQFF.

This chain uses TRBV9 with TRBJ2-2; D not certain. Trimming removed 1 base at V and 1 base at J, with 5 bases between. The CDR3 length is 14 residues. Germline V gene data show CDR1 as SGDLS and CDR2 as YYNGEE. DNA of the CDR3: TGTGCCAGCAGCGTATTCGGGAACACCGGGGAGCTGTTTTTT. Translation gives CASSVFGNTGELFF.

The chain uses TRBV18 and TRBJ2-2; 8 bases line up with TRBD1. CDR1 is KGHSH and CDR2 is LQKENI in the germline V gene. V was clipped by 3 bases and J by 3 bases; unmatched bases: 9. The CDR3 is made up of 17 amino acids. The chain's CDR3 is CASSPTNEGQDTGELFF. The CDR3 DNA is TGTGCCAGCTCACCCACCAATGAGGGACAGGACACCGGGGAGCTGTTTTTT.

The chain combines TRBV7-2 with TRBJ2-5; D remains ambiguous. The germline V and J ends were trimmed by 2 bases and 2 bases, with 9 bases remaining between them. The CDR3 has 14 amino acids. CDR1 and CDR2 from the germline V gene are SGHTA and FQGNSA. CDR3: CASSLSDLQETQYF. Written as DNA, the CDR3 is TGTGCCAGCAGCTTAAGCGACCTGCAAGAGACCCAGTACTTC.

CDR3 region: CASSSPSSHPEGPESTDTQYF. CDR3 coding DNA: TGTGCCAGCAGCTCCCCGAGTTCCCACCCGGAGGGCCCCGAAAGCACAGATACGCAGTATTTT. V gene TRBV7-8 combines with J gene TRBJ2-3; D possibly corresponds to TRBD2 (6 bases). Germline CDR1 and CDR2: SGHVS and FQNEAQ. The CDR3 runs 21 residues. V was trimmed by 4 bases and J by 0 bases, leaving 29 bases between them.

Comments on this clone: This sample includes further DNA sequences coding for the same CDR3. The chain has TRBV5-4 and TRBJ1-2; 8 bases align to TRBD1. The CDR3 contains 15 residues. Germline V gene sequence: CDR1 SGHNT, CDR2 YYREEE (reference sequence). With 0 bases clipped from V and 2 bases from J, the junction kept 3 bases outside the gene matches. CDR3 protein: CASSLAGGPNYGYTF. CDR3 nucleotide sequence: TGTGCCAGCAGCTTGGCAGGGGGCCCGAACTATGGCTACACCTTC. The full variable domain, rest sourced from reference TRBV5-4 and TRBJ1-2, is ETGVTQSPTHLIKTRGQQVTLRCSSQSGHNTVSWYQQALGQGPQFIFQYYREEENGRGNFPPRFSGLQFPNYSSELNVNALELDDSALYLCASSLAGGPNYGYTFGSGTRLTVV.

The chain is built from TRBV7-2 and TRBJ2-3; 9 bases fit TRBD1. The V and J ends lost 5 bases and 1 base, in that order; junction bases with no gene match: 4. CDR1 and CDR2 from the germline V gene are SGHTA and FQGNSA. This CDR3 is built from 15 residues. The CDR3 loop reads CASSPRDRGTDTQYF. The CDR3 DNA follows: TGTGCCAGCAGCCCCCGGGACAGGGGCACAGATACGCAGTATTTT. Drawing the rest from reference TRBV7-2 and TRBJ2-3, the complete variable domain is GAGVSQSPSNKVTEKGKDVELRCDPISGHTALYWYRQSLGQGLEFLIYFQGNSAPDKSGLPSDRFSAERTGGSVSTLTIQRTQQEDSAVYLCASSPRDRGTDTQYFGPGTRLTVL.

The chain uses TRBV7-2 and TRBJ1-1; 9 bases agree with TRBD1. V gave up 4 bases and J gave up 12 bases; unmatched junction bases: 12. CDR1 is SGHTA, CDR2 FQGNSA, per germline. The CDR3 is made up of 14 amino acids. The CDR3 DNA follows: TGTGCCAGCAGCTCCACAGGGGGCGCGAATAGCCCTTTCTTT. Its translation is CASSSTGGANSPFF.

DNA for the CDR3: TGCGCCAGCAGCTTGTATGACAGGGATGACACCATATATTTT. Its translation is CASSLYDRDDTIYF. V usage is TRBV5-1 and J usage is TRBJ1-3; 7 bases are shared with TRBD1. The V gene end was trimmed by 1 base and the J gene end by 8 bases; junction bases not matched to a gene: 6. This CDR3 spans 14 amino acids. From germline, CDR1 is SGHRS and CDR2 YFSETQ.

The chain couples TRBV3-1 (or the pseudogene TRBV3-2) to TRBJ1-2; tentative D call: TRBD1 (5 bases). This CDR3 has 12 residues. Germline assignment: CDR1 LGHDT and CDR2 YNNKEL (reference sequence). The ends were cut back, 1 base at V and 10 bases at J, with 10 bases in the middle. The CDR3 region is CASSQVGHSYTF. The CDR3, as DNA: TGTGCCAGCAGCCAAGTTGGACACTCCTACACCTTC.

The CDR3 region is CASRASGTGYGELFF. Written as DNA, the CDR3 is TGTGCCAGCAGGGCCTCCGGGACAGGGTACGGGGAGCTGTTTTTT. The chain uses TRBV2 and TRBJ2-2, with 9 bases that match TRBD1. The CDR3 consists of 15 residues. Looked up from germline, CDR1 is SNHLY and CDR2 is FYNNEI. V lost 6 bases to trimming and J lost 7 bases; unmatched junction nucleotides: 9.

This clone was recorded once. The DNA of the CDR3 is TGTGCCAGCAGTTACTCGAGAGCGGCTCCCCGCACAGATACGCAGTATTTT. It translates to CASSYSRAAPRTDTQYF. V gene TRBV6-2 or TRBV6-3 combines with J gene TRBJ2-3, with D possibly TRBD2 on 5 matching bases. V was trimmed by 0 bases and J by 1 base, leaving 14 bases between them. The germline V gene encodes CDR1 MNHEY and CDR2 SVGEGT. The CDR3 spans 17 residues.

The CDR3 nucleotides read TGCGCCAGCAGCCCGGGACTAGCGGGAGGTGGTGGCAATGAGCAGTTCTTC. Translation gives CASSPGLAGGGGNEQFF. This rearrangement joins TRBV5-1 to TRBJ2-1; 15 bases fit TRBD2. Germline lookup yields CDR1 SGHRS and CDR2 YFSETQ. This CDR3 has 17 amino acids. Trimming removed 4 bases from V and 6 bases from J; junction bases left unmatched: 8.